The clone carrying this T cell receptor beta chain was seen a handful of times. Its antigen is undetermined. Having been cultured for roughly 11 days, the cells underwent CD4+ T cell isolation. Participants each got two BNT162b2 or mRNA-1273 vaccine doses. Days 3 and 7 saw half the medium replaced with IL-2 medium. Clones were sequenced by immunoSEQ multiplex PCR, and TCRdb holds only the in-frame ones, with some missing. The sample consists of about 40,000 clones, 55% to 80% of them appearing once. The sample comes from a study of vaccination effects on CD4 cells after COVID-19. General observations from the study: After vaccination of healthy people, only 1 of 255 vaccine-induced clones cross-reacted with common cold coronaviruses.

The germline V gene encodes CDR1 GTSNPN and CDR2 SVGIG (reference sequence). V lost 0 bases to trimming and J lost 5 bases, with 10 bases between them. The CDR3 sequence is 13 residues long. This chain joins TRBV30 and TRBJ1-2, with D possibly being TRBD1 (6 bases). Sequenced here: CD4+ T cells from PBMCs cultured without peptide, sampled after COVID-19 vaccination. The TCR sequence derives from a human donor who received a COVID-19 vaccine. CDR3 nucleotides: TGTGCCTGGAGTGTAGCCACAGGGTATGGCTACACCTTC. Its protein product is CAWSVATGYGYTF.